The entry that follows covers one T cell receptor beta chain sequence. The target antigen is unknown. The sequencing template was cDNA reverse transcribed from extracted RNA. Only in-frame clones appear in the TCRdb table, and some are missing; sequencing was by immunoSEQ multiplex PCR. The data hold 210,000 or so clones, with approximately 70% observed a single time. These data originate in a study of CD8+ T cells in alopecia areata. Study-wide findings and caveats: Scalp clonality, along with expanded CD8+ clones among the top 100, was significantly decreased by tofacitinib.

Stated treatment: oral pan-JAK inhibitor, 5-10 mg twice daily. This receptor was obtained from a human donor with alopecia areata. The source was CD4+ T cells sorted from blood, collected between weeks 43 and 45, from a patient treated with tofacitinib.

The CDR3 nucleotides are TGTGCCACCAGCAGAGACAGGGGACAGGACACTGAAGCTTTCTTT. Encoded protein: CATSRDRGQDTEAFF. This chain connects TRBV15 to TRBJ1-1; 8 bases are shared with TRBD1. This CDR3 spans 15 amino acids. V trimming: 0 bases; J trimming: 3 bases; junction bases outside the gene matches: 3. Germline V gives CDR1 LNHNV, CDR2 YYDKDF (reference sequence).